This record looks at one T cell receptor beta chain sequence and its context. Its specificity is unknown. CDR1 and CDR2 (germline): MNHNS, SASEGT. This CDR3 region has 15 residues. V was cut by 1 base and J by 5 bases, with 14 bases left in between. Combining a sample-barcoded 5' primer with a J-beta primer mix, a second PCR ran for roughly 6 to 11 cycles. Each TCR beta cDNA got a 12-nucleotide random molecular identifier. TCRdb called the 5' RACE reads again in MiXCR, with one record for every CDR3 protein. In the table there are approximately 1,000,000 distinct CDR3 sequences, around two fifths of which are singletons. The data belong to a study of blood T cells in healthy people across ages. Study-level results: Strong correlation was found linking TCR beta diversity to naive T cell percentage. Long-lived donors carried more naive CD4+ cells and greater diversity than aged donors. TCR beta diversity, measured per million T cells, fell in a roughly linear way with age.

This sequence originates from a man between 18 and 29 years old in good health. The chain employs TRBV6-1 and TRBJ1-2; D not resolved. Sequencing was performed on blood. CDR3 DNA sequence: TGTGCCAGCAGTGAAGAGAGTTCGTTGGGGTATGGCTACACCTTC. Translated: CASSEESSLGYGYTF.